These T cell receptor beta chains were read from a single sample in a study of CD8+ T cells in alopecia areata. Assay: immunoSEQ multiplex PCR; the TCRdb copy retains only in-frame clones and omits some. Here the sample spans about 110,000 clones, 45% to 60% being singletons. The source material was NKG2D-low CD8+ T cells sorted from blood. Every receptor here comes from a human donor with alopecia areata. The CDR3 runs from the conserved cysteine through the conserved F or W. The D gene is left open where the match is weak. Not all rows give a size; the values are once, few, many and, for expanded clones, a class.

D gene,clone size,J gene,CDR3 length,V gene,CDR3 DNA,CDR3 protein
.,few,TRBJ2-3,18,TRBV21-1,TGTGCCAGCAGCAAAGCGCCTCGGTGGGGCGGGAGGCTCACGGCGGAGTATTTT,CASSKAPRWGGRLTAEYF
.,.,TRBJ2-1,13,TRBV29-1,TGCAGCGTTGAATCGGGAGTTGAGTATGAGCAGTTCTTC,CSVESGVEYEQFF
.,few,TRBJ2-2,14,TRBV7-9,TGTGCCAGCCTCCCTCGGGGCGGCCCCGGGGAGCTGTTTTTT,CASLPRGGPGELFF
.,.,TRBJ2-1,15,TRBV27,TGTGCCAGCAGTTCACGACAGGGCCTCCTGGGGGGGCAGTTCTTC,CASSSRQGLLGGQFF
TRBD2,few,TRBJ2-7,15,TRBV13,TGTGCCAGCAGTTACGGGACTAGCGGACCCTACGAGCAGTACTTC,CASSYGTSGPYEQYF
.,.,TRBJ2-1,12,TRBV30,TGTGCCTGGATTGTTGCATCGGATGAGCAGTTCTTC,CAWIVASDEQFF
TRBD2,.,TRBJ2-1,15,TRBV6-5,TGTGCCAGCAGCTTCGGACTAGCGGGACCTAATGAGCAGTTCTTC,CASSFGLAGPNEQFF
.,.,TRBJ2-4,12,TRBV14,TGTGCCAGCAGCCCCGGATGGGACATTCAGTACTTC,CASSPGWDIQYF
.,.,TRBJ2-5,13,TRBV29-1,TGCAGCGTTGTCATCGGCTCGCAAGAGACCCAGTACTTC,CSVVIGSQETQYF
.,once,TRBJ1-5,15,TRBV27,TGTGCCAGCAGTTCCCCCGGACAGAGCAATCAGCCCCAGCATTTT,CASSSPGQSNQPQHF
.,.,TRBJ2-3,15,TRBV11-2,TGTGCCAGCAGCTTAGGGGAAAGTAGCACAGATACGCAGTATTTT,CASSLGESSTDTQYF
.,.,TRBJ2-5,16,TRBV6-6,TGTGCCAGCAGTGGCTGGGGTAGCGAGTTAGAAGAGACCCAGTACTTC,CASSGWGSELEETQYF
.,.,TRBJ2-2,16,TRBV7-9,TGTGCCAGCAACCCCTACAGGGACCCCGACACCGGGGAGCTGTTTTTT,CASNPYRDPDTGELFF
.,once,TRBJ2-1,16,TRBV6-1,TGTGCCAGCAGTGAAGCGGGGTATTCGCCCAATAATGAGCAGTTCTTC,CASSEAGYSPNNEQFF
TRBD1,.,TRBJ1-2,15,TRBV9,TGTGCCAGCAGCCTCAGGGACAGGGGGCTCGAAGGCTACACCTTC,CASSLRDRGLEGYTF
TRBD1,few,TRBJ1-4,14,TRBV29-1,TGCAGCGTGTGGGTCGGGACAGTTAATGAAAAACTGTTTTTT,CSVWVGTVNEKLFF
TRBD1,.,TRBJ1-1,14,TRBV27,TGTGCCAGCAGTGTCAGGGGGCGGTACACTGAAGCTTTCTTT,CASSVRGRYTEAFF
.,.,TRBJ1-2,15,TRBV29-1,TGCAGCGTTGTTAGATGGGCAGGGGCGAGGACGGGCTACACCTTC,CSVVRWAGARTGYTF
.,.,TRBJ2-5,13,TRBV6-5,TGTGCCAGCAGGGGAGAGCGATGGGAGACCCAGTACTTC,CASRGERWETQYF
.,few,TRBJ2-2,13,TRBV4-1,TGCGCCAGCAGCCAAGAATATACTGGGGAGCTGTTTTTT,CASSQEYTGELFF
.,.,TRBJ2-5,14,TRBV27,TGTGCCAGCAGTAGTTCGGGACCCCAAGAGACCCAGTACTTC,CASSSSGPQETQYF
TRBD1,.,TRBJ1-2,15,TRBV27,TGTGCCAGTATGGGCGGACAGGGGGCGCGATATGGCTACACCTTC,CASMGGQGARYGYTF
.,.,TRBJ2-7,12,TRBV5-4,TGTGCCAGCAGCTTGTCTACTTACGAGCAGTACTTC,CASSLSTYEQYF
.,.,TRBJ1-4,15,TRBV25-1,TGTGCCAGCAGTGAATCAGGGGCCGAGGCGAAGAAACTGTTTTTT,CASSESGAEAKKLFF
.,.,TRBJ2-7,15,TRBV5-1,TGCGCCAGCAGCTCCTTAGCGGCCCTCTCCTACGAGCAGTACTTC,CASSSLAALSYEQYF
.,.,TRBJ2-3,14,TRBV2,TGTGCCAGCAGTGAGGAAGCGGGCCCAGATACGCAGTATTTT,CASSEEAGPDTQYF
.,.,TRBJ2-7,13,TRBV25-1,TGTGCCAGCAGTGAGGATTGGGGATACGAGCAGTACTTC,CASSEDWGYEQYF
TRBD2,many,TRBJ2-1,11,TRBV30,TGTGCCTCAACCTTAGCGGGTGAGCAGTTCTTC,CASTLAGEQFF
.,few,TRBJ2-7,14,TRBV28,TGTGCCAGCAGTTTCGGTCGGGCACCCTACGAGCAGTACTTC,CASSFGRAPYEQYF
TRBD1,.,TRBJ1-2,13,TRBV6-5,TGTGCCAGCATTTCCACAGGGGGCTATGGCTACACCTTC,CASISTGGYGYTF
.,.,TRBJ2-1,14,TRBV28,TGTGCCAGCAGTTTGGCGGAGATCTACAATGAGCAGTTCTTC,CASSLAEIYNEQFF
.,.,TRBJ1-5,17,TRBV4-1,TGCGCCAGCAGCCAAGGGGACTCTCCGGGACCAAATCAGCCCCAGCATTTT,CASSQGDSPGPNQPQHF
.,few,TRBJ2-1,13,TRBV30,TGTTCAGCTGGGGGAAGCTCCTACAATGAGCAGTTCTTC,CSAGGSSYNEQFF
.,.,TRBJ1-1,15,TRBV5-1,TGCGCCAGCACCTCCACTTTAGGACTGAACACTGAAGCTTTCTTT,CASTSTLGLNTEAFF
.,.,TRBJ2-1,16,TRBV27,TGTGCCAGCAAACAGAGGCTAGCGTTCAACTACAATGAGCAGTTCTTC,CASKQRLAFNYNEQFF
.,.,TRBJ2-7,14,TRBV2,TGTGCCAGCGAAACTAGGACCGATATCTACGAGCAGTACTTC,CASETRTDIYEQYF
TRBD1,once,TRBJ2-7,14,TRBV5-1,TGCGCCAGCAGCTTCACAGGGGAAGGGTACGAGCAGTACTTC,CASSFTGEGYEQYF
TRBD1,.,TRBJ2-4,17,TRBV7-9,TGTGCCAGCAGCTTAGGGGACAGGGGTGTTGCCAAAAACATTCAGTACTTC,CASSLGDRGVAKNIQYF
TRBD2,.,TRBJ2-3,14,TRBV2,TGTGCCAGCAGGGATAGCGGGAGAGTCGATACGCAGTATTTT,CASRDSGRVDTQYF
.,.,TRBJ1-1,11,TRBV14,TGTGCCAGCAGCCAACTCAGTGAAGCTTTCTTT,CASSQLSEAFF
.,few,TRBJ1-1,15,TRBV7-9,TGTGCCAGCAGCTTACCCGGGCACAGGAACACTGAAGCTTTCTTT,CASSLPGHRNTEAFF
.,.,TRBJ2-1,13,TRBV6-6,TGTGCCACCTACAGGCGGGGGCTGAATGAGCAGTTCTTC,CATYRRGLNEQFF
.,.,TRBJ2-3,14,TRBV13,TGTGCCAGCAGCTTAGGCTCCCTCACAGATACGCAGTATTTT,CASSLGSLTDTQYF
TRBD2,.,TRBJ2-3,16,TRBV4-1,TGCGCCAGCAGCCAACGCCGACTAGCATCCGGAGATACGCAGTATTTT,CASSQRRLASGDTQYF
.,.,TRBJ1-1,12,TRBV9,TGTGTCAGCAGCGTTGGGGGCACTGAAGCTTTCTTT,CVSSVGGTEAFF
.,.,TRBJ2-3,15,TRBV9,TGTGCCAGCAGCGCAACGGAGGGGGATACCGATACGCAGTATTTT,CASSATEGDTDTQYF
TRBD2,.,TRBJ2-7,13,TRBV28,TGTGCCAGCACATCACTAGCGACCTACGAGCAGTACTTC,CASTSLATYEQYF
.,few,TRBJ1-1,11,TRBV28,TGTGCCACCGGGAGGAGGACTGAAGCTTTCTTT,CATGRRTEAFF
.,few,TRBJ2-5,14,TRBV2,TGTGCCAGCGTGGGACCAACCAACCAAGAGACCCAGTACTTC,CASVGPTNQETQYF
.,medium-sized,TRBJ2-7,15,TRBV7-2,TGTGCCAGCAGCTTAGTTATTGGGGACACGGAGGAGCAGTACTTC,CASSLVIGDTEEQYF
.,.,TRBJ2-1,14,TRBV29-1,TGCAGCGTTGAAAGCGTTAAACGCTACAATGAGCAGTTCTTC,CSVESVKRYNEQFF
.,.,TRBJ1-1,11,TRBV20-1,TGCAGTGCTAGGGACCACACTGAAACTTTCTTT,CSARDHTETFF
TRBD1,once,TRBJ1-5,14,TRBV27,TGTGCCAGCAGTCGACAGGGCGTCAATCAGCCCCAGCATTTT,CASSRQGVNQPQHF
TRBD1,few,TRBJ1-2,15,TRBV7-9,TGTGCCAGCAGCTTAGGTTCCAGGGGGCTTAATGGCTACACCTTC,CASSLGSRGLNGYTF
.,few,TRBJ2-7,14,TRBV28,TGTGCCAGCAGTTCGGATTCACAGGGAACCGAGCAGTACTTC,CASSSDSQGTEQYF
.,few,TRBJ2-7,16,TRBV4-2,TGTGCCAGCAGCCAAGGAATCATGACTAGTTCCTACGAGCAGTACTTC,CASSQGIMTSSYEQYF
TRBD2,.,TRBJ2-5,16,TRBV11-2,TGTGCCAGCAGCTCTAGACTAGCGGGAGTACAAGAGACCCAGTACTTC,CASSSRLAGVQETQYF
.,.,TRBJ2-1,12,TRBV6-6,TGTGCCAGCAGTCCAGGCCCACATGAGCAGTTCTTC,CASSPGPHEQFF
.,.,TRBJ1-2,10,TRBV29-1,TGCAGCGGTTACAGGGATGGCTACACCTTC,CSGYRDGYTF